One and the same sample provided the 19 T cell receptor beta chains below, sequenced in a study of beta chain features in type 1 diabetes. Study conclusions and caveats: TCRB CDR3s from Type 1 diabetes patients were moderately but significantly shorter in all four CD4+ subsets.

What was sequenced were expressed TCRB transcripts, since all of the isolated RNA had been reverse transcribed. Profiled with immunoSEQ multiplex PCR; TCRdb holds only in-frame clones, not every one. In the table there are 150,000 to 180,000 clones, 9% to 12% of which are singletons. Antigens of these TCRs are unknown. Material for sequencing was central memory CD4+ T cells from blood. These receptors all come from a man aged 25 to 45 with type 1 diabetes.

CDR3: CASVGGLSTDTQYF. Here the CDR3 DNA reads TGTGCCAGCGTTGGGGGACTTAGCACAGATACGCAGTATTTT. The J gene is TRBJ2-3, the V gene TRBV5-6, with D perhaps matching TRBD2 (6 bases). There are 14 residues in the CDR3. Per germline, CDR1 SGHDT and CDR2 YYEEEE. V was trimmed by 7 bases and J by 0 bases, leaving 12 bases between them.

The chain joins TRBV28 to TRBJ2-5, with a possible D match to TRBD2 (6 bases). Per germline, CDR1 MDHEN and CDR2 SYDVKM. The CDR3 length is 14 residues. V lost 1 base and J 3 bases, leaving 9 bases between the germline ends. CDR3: CASSLFRTKETQYF. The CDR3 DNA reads TGTGCCAGCAGTTTATTCAGGACTAAAGAGACCCAGTACTTC.

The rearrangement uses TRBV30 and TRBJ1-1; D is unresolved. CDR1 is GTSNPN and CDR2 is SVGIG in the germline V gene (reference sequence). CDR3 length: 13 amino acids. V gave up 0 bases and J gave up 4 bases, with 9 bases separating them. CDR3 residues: CAWSVAWATEAFF. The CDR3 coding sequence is TGTGCCTGGAGTGTTGCTTGGGCCACTGAAGCTTTCTTT. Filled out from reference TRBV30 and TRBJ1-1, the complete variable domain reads SQTIHQWPATLVQPVGSPLSLECTVEGTSNPNLYWYRQAAGRGLQLLFYSVGIGQISSEVPQNLSASRPQDRQFILSSKKLLLSDSGFYLCAWSVAWATEAFFGQGTRLTVV.

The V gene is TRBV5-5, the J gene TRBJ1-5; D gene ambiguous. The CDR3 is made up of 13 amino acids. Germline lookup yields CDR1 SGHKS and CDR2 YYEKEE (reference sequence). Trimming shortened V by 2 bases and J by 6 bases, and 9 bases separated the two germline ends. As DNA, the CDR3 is TGTGCCAGCAGCTTTTTCACGGGTCAGCCCCAGCATTTT. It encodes CASSFFTGQPQHF.

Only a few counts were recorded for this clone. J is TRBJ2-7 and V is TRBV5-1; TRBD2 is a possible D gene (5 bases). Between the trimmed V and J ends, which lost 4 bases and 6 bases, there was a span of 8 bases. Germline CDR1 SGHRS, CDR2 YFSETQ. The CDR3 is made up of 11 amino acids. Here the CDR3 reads CASSAEGEQYF. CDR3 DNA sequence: TGCGCCAGCAGCGCCGAGGGCGAGCAGTACTTC.

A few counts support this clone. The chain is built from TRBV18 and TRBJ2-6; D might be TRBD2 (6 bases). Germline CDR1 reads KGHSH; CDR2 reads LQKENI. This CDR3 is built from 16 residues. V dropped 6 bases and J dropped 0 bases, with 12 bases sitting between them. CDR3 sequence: CASSAGLTSGANVLTF. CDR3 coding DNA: TGTGCCAGCTCGGCGGGACTCACCTCTGGGGCCAACGTCCTGACTTTC. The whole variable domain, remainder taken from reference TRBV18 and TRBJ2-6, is NAGVMQNPRHLVRRRGQEARLRCSPMKGHSHVYWYRQLPEEGLKFMVYLQKENIIDESGMPKERFSAEFPKEGPSILRIQQVVRGDSAAYFCASSAGLTSGANVLTFGAGSRLTVL.

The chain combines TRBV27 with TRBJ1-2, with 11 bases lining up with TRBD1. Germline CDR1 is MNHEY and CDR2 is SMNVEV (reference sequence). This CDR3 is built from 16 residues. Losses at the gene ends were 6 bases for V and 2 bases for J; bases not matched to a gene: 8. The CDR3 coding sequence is TGTGCCAGCAGACGGACAGGGGGCCGGCTAAACTATGGCTACACCTTC. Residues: CASRRTGGRLNYGYTF.

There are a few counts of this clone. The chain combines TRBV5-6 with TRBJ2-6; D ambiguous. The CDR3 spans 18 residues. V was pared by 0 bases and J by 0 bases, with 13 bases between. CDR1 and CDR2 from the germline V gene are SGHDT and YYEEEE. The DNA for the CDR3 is TGTGCCAGCAGCTTGGTGGGCCAGGTCGACTCTGGGGCCAACGTCCTGACTTTC. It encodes CASSLVGQVDSGANVLTF.

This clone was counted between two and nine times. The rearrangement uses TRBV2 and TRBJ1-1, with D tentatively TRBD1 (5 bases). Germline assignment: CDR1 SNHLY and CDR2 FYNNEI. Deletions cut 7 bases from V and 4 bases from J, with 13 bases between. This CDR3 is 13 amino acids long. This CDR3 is CASTKGPGTEAFF. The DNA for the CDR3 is TGTGCCAGCACTAAGGGGCCGGGCACTGAAGCTTTCTTT.

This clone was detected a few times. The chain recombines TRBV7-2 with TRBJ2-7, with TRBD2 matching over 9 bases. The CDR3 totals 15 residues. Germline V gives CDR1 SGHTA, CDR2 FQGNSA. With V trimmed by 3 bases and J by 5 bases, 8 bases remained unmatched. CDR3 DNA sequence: TGTGCCAGCAGCTTTGGGGGGACTAGCCAGCACGAGCAGTACTTC. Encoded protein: CASSFGGTSQHEQYF.

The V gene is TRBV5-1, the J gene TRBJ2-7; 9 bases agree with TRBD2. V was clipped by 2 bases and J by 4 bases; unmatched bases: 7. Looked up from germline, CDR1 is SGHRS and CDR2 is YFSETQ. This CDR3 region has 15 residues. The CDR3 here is CASSFASGISYEQYF. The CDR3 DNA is TGCGCCAGCAGCTTCGCTAGCGGGATTTCATACGAGCAGTACTTC.

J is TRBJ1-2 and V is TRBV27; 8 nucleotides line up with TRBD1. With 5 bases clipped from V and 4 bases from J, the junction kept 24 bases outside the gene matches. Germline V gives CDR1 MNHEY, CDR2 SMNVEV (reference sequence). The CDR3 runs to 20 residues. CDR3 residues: CASSAGTGLLGLPNIYGYTF. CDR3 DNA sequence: TGTGCCAGCAGTGCCGGGACAGGTCTATTGGGGTTGCCGAACATCTATGGCTACACCTTC.

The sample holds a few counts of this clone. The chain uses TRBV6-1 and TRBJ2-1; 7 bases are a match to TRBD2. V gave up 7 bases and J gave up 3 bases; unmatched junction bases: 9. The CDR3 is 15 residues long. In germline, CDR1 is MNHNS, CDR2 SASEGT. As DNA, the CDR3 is TGTGCCAGCAACCAAAGGGCGGGAGTCTACAATGAGCAGTTCTTC. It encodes CASNQRAGVYNEQFF.

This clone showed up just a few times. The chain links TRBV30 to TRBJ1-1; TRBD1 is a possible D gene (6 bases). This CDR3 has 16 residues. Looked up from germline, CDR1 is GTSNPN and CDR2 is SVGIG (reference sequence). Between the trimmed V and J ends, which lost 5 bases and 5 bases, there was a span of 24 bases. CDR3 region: CAWDGQLGFLDTEAFF. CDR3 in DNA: TGTGCCTGGGACGGACAGTTGGGGTTTCTGGATACTGAAGCTTTCTTT.

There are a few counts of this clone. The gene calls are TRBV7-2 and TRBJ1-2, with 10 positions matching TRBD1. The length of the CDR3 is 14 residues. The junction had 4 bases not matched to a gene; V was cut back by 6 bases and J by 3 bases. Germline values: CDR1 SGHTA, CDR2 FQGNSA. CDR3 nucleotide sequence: TGTGCCAGCAGGACCGGGACAGGGGACTATGGCTACACCTTC. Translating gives CASRTGTGDYGYTF. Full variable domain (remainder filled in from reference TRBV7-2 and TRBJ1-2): GAGVSQSPSNKVTEKGKDVELRCDPISGHTALYWYRQSLGQGLEFLIYFQGNSAPDKSGLPSDRFSAERTGGSVSTLTIQRTQQEDSAVYLCASRTGTGDYGYTFGSGTRLTVV.

The chain's CDR3 is CSVLGGLAGVGATDTQYF. CDR3 nucleotides: TGCAGCGTGTTGGGCGGACTAGCGGGAGTAGGGGCCACAGATACGCAGTATTTT. V gene TRBV29-1 combines with J gene TRBJ2-3; TRBD2 aligns across 13 bases. CDR3 length equals 18 residues. V was pared by 6 bases and J by 2 bases, with 14 bases of the junction left unmatched. From germline, CDR1 is SQVTM and CDR2 ANQGSEA.

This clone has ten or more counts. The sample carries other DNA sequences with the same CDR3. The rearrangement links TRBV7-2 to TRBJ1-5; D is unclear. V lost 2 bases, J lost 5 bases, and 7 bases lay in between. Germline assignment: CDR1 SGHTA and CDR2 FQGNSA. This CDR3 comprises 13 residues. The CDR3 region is CASSLWRDQPQHF. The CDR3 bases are TGTGCCAGCAGCTTATGGAGGGATCAGCCCCAGCATTTT.

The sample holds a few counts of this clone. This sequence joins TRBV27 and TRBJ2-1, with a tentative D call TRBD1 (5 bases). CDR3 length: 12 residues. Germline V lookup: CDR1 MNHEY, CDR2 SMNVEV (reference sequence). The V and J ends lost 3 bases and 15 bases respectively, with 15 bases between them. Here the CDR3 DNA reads TGTGCCAGCAGTTTCCGGCAGGGTAATCGGTTCTTC. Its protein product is CASSFRQGNRFF.

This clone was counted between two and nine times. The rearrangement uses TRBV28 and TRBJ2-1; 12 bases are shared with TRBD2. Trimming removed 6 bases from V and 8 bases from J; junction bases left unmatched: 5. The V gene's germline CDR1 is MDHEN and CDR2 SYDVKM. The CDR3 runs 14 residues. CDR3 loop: CASSSTSGSDEQFF. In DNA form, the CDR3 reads TGTGCCAGCAGCTCGACTAGCGGGAGCGATGAGCAGTTCTTC.